Listed below are T cell receptor beta chains from one sample, sequenced in a study of OX40 agonist ivuxolimab in advanced cancers. Sequencing used immunoSEQ multiplex PCR; TCRdb keeps in-frame clones, though not all of them. The sample has tens of thousands of clones, around 92% seen once. The sample in question was CD4+ or CD8+ T cells sorted from blood, obtained in a trial of the OX40 agonist ivuxolimab. These receptors all come from an adult with an advanced solid tumor such as melanoma, head and neck, liver or kidney cancer. Each CDR3 is given with its conserved first and last residue. D genes are given only for firm matches. Not every row has a clone size; where given, it reads once, few, many or a size class.

V gene: TRBV7-8; D gene: -; J gene: TRBJ1-5; clone size: few; CDR3 DNA: TGTGCCAGCAGCTTACTCAGGTTTGGCAATCAGCCCCAGCATTTT; CDR3 protein: CASSLLRFGNQPQHF
V gene: TRBV27; D gene: -; J gene: TRBJ2-2; clone size: -; CDR3 DNA: TGTGCCAGCAGTTTATCGAGCTATTCGAACACCGGGGAGCTGTTTTTT; CDR3 protein: CASSLSSYSNTGELFF
V gene: TRBV9; D gene: TRBD2; J gene: TRBJ2-3; clone size: -; CDR3 DNA: TGTGCCAGCAGCGTAGGTCGGGGGGGCCTCACAGATACGCAGTATTTT; CDR3 protein: CASSVGRGGLTDTQYF
V gene: TRBV20-1; D gene: -; J gene: TRBJ2-3; clone size: -; CDR3 DNA: TGCAGTGCTAGTGTCGGAGATACGCAGTATTTT; CDR3 protein: CSASVGDTQYF
V gene: TRBV7-3; D gene: TRBD2; J gene: TRBJ2-1; clone size: -; CDR3 DNA: TGTGCCAGCAGCTCTGTAGCGGGAGCCTACAATGAGCAGTTCTTC; CDR3 protein: CASSSVAGAYNEQFF
V gene: TRBV5-6; D gene: TRBD2; J gene: TRBJ2-1; clone size: -; CDR3 DNA: TGTGCCAGCACCGACTCGGGAGGGCCCTACAATGAGCAGTTCTTC; CDR3 protein: CASTDSGGPYNEQFF
V gene: TRBV27; D gene: -; J gene: TRBJ2-5; clone size: -; CDR3 DNA: TGTGCCAGCAGTTTAAGCGGCGCAAAGACCCAGTACTTC; CDR3 protein: CASSLSGAKTQYF
V gene: TRBV11-2; D gene: -; J gene: TRBJ1-1; clone size: once; CDR3 DNA: TGTGCCAGCAGCTCAAGGGTAATCGAAGCTTTCTTT; CDR3 protein: CASSSRVIEAFF
V gene: TRBV4-1; D gene: -; J gene: TRBJ2-7; clone size: -; CDR3 DNA: TGCGCCAGCAGCCTAAATCCTCGGGGGCAGAACGAGCAGTACTTC; CDR3 protein: CASSLNPRGQNEQYF
V gene: TRBV11-2; D gene: -; J gene: TRBJ2-7; clone size: large; CDR3 DNA: TGTGCCAGCAGCTTCTTATCTTCCGGATACGAGCAGTACTTC; CDR3 protein: CASSFLSSGYEQYF